One and the same sample provided the 23 T cell receptor beta chains below, sequenced in a study of PD-1 blockade in classical Hodgkin lymphoma. Stated time point: newly diagnosed, previously untreated cHL patient sample. The data were produced by immunoSEQ multiplex PCR, yet TCRdb's version contains in-frame clones alone and is incomplete. The sample holds about 30,000 clones, 90% to 95% seen once. Sequencing was done on a sample of peripheral blood mononuclear cells (PBMCs). Receptor source: a human donor with classical Hodgkin lymphoma.

This clone was detected only once. The V call is TRBV9, the J call TRBJ2-7; 15 bases align to TRBD2. This CDR3 has 15 residues. Germline CDR1 SGDLS, CDR2 YYNGEE. V lost 4 bases, J lost 6 bases, and 5 bases stayed unmatched. The CDR3: CASSRGLAGGGEQYF. CDR3 nucleotides: TGTGCCAGCAGCCGGGGACTAGCGGGAGGAGGCGAGCAGTACTTC.

The genes are TRBV4-1 and TRBJ2-7, with 10 bases matching TRBD2. The CDR3 sequence is 15 residues long. V dropped 3 bases and J dropped 5; count of bases not matched to a gene: 7. Germline CDR1 MGHRA, CDR2 YSYEKL. The CDR3: CASSQSGRALDEQYF. As DNA, the CDR3 is TGCGCCAGCAGCCAGAGCGGGAGGGCCTTAGACGAGCAGTACTTC.

Points on this clone: Distinct nucleotide sequences in the sample also encode this CDR3. V usage is TRBV5-6 and J usage is TRBJ2-7, with D hard to call. The CDR3 consists of 11 residues. Trimming took off 1 base at V and 3 bases at J, with 2 bases between the two ends. Germline V gives CDR1 SGHDT, CDR2 YYEEEE. CDR3 loop: CASSLNYEQYF. The CDR3 DNA reads as TGTGCCAGCAGCTTGAACTACGAGCAGTACTTC.

V usage is TRBV11-2 and J usage is TRBJ2-1, with D hard to call. Trimming cost V 1 base and J 5 bases, with 3 bases left between them. The CDR3 sequence is 12 residues long. CDR1 and CDR2 from the germline V gene are SGHAT and FQNNGV. The CDR3 sequence: CASSLVNNEQFF. The CDR3 region has the DNA TGTGCCAGCAGCTTAGTTAACAATGAGCAGTTCTTC.

The chain recombines TRBV5-1 with TRBJ2-3, with unresolved D. Trimming removed 1 base from V and 12 bases from J, with 9 bases in between. CDR3 length: 11 amino acids. Germline loops: CDR1 SGHRS, CDR2 YFSETQ. As DNA, the CDR3 is TGCGCCAGCAGCTTGTCACTTATTCAGTATTTT. Translation gives CASSLSLIQYF.

This clone was seen once. The chain joins TRBV5-1 to TRBJ2-7, with 9 nucleotides matching TRBD1. Unmatched junction bases numbered 8, after V lost 6 bases and J lost 4 bases. This CDR3 is 14 amino acids long. The germline gives CDR1 SGHRS, CDR2 YFSETQ. The CDR3 protein is CASTSQGAVYEQYF. The CDR3 bases are TGCGCCAGCACCTCACAGGGGGCGGTTTACGAGCAGTACTTC.

V and J are TRBV18 and TRBJ2-5; no clear D gene. V lost 2 bases, J lost 5 bases, and 6 bases lay in between. The CDR3 spans 12 residues. Germline CDR1 and CDR2: KGHSH and LQKENI. CDR3 residues: CASSPGVETQYF. CDR3 coding DNA: TGTGCCAGCTCACCAGGGGTGGAGACCCAGTACTTC. Filled out from reference TRBV18 and TRBJ2-5, the complete variable domain reads NAGVMQNPRHLVRRRGQEARLRCSPMKGHSHVYWYRQLPEEGLKFMVYLQKENIIDESGMPKERFSAEFPKEGPSILRIQQVVRGDSAAYFCASSPGVETQYFGPGTRLLVL.

The V gene is TRBV7-9, the J gene TRBJ1-1; D uncertain. The germline V gene encodes CDR1 SEHNR and CDR2 FQNEAQ (reference sequence). This CDR3 spans 13 amino acids. V lost 7 bases to trimming and J lost 10 bases, with 19 bases between them. CDR3 amino acids: CASNSVDLSRAFF. CDR3 nucleotide sequence: TGTGCCAGCAACTCCGTTGACTTAAGTAGAGCTTTCTTT. The full variable domain, rest sourced from reference TRBV7-9 and TRBJ1-1, is DTGVSQNPRHKITKRGQNVTFRCDPISEHNRLYWYRQTLGQGPEFLTYFQNEAQLEKSRLLSDRFSAERPKGSFSTLEIQRTEQGDSAMYLCASNSVDLSRAFFGQGTRLTVV.

This chain joins TRBV5-1 and TRBJ2-7; weak D call: TRBD2 (6 bases). The CDR3 consists of 15 residues. V shed 5 bases and J shed 1 base, with 16 bases lying between them. CDR1 and CDR2 (germline): SGHRS, YFSETQ. This CDR3 is CASRPGGGWSYEQYF. For the CDR3, the DNA is TGCGCCAGCAGGCCCGGGGGAGGTTGGTCCTACGAGCAGTACTTC.

V and J are TRBV15 and TRBJ2-6, with TRBD2 identical over 13 bases. Per the germline V gene, CDR1 is LNHNV and CDR2 is YYDKDF (reference sequence). The J segment lost 2 bases and the V segment lost 6 bases, leaving 13 bases of the junction unmatched. The CDR3 spans 20 residues. CDR3 residues: CATRRTSGRQVTTGANVLTF. CDR3 sequence (DNA): TGTGCCACCAGACGGACTAGCGGGAGACAGGTTACCACTGGGGCCAACGTCCTGACTTTC.

This chain links TRBV5-1 with TRBJ2-1; no reliable D call. CDR1 is SGHRS and CDR2 is YFSETQ in the germline V gene. This CDR3 region has 13 residues. The V end lost 1 base, the J end lost 9 bases, and 11 bases lay between the germline ends. CDR3 coding DNA: TGCGCCAGCAGCTTGAGTAGGAATCGTGAGCAGTTCTTC. This gives the protein CASSLSRNREQFF.

The genes are TRBV2 and TRBJ2-2; 12 nucleotides match TRBD2. With V trimmed by 6 bases and J by 7 bases, 6 bases remained unmatched. Germline CDR1 and CDR2: SNHLY and FYNNEI. The CDR3 runs 15 residues. CDR3 coding DNA: TGTGCCAGCAGGACTAGCGGGAGCCGGGACGGGGAGCTGTTTTTT. It codes for CASRTSGSRDGELFF.

This chain joins TRBV6-5 and TRBJ2-4; D call uncertain. With 5 bases removed from V and 1 base from J, the gap between germline ends came to 12 bases. Per the germline V gene, CDR1 is MNHEY and CDR2 is SVGAGI. This CDR3 is built from 15 residues. This chain's CDR3 is CASSPIREAKNIQYF. CDR3 coding DNA: TGTGCCAGCAGTCCCATCCGAGAGGCCAAAAACATTCAGTACTTC.

V and J are TRBV14 and TRBJ2-7; 8 bases are a match to TRBD1. Germline values: CDR1 SGHDN, CDR2 FVKESK. The CDR3 is made up of 17 amino acids. V trimming: 0 bases; J trimming: 0 bases; junction bases outside the gene matches: 7. The CDR3 bases are TGTGCCAGCAGCCAAGAACTTAGGACAGGGTTCTCCTACGAGCAGTACTTC. This sequence encodes CASSQELRTGFSYEQYF. Full variable domain (rest looked up from reference TRBV14 and TRBJ2-7): EAGVTQFPSHSVIEKGQTVTLRCDPISGHDNLYWYRRVMGKEIKFLLHFVKESKQDESGMPNNRFLAERTGGTYSTLKVQPAELEDSGVYFCASSQELRTGFSYEQYFGPGTRLTVT.

This clone was counted a few times. V gene TRBV5-1 combines with J gene TRBJ2-5, with D perhaps TRBD1 or TRBD2 (6 bases each). The CDR3 length is 15 residues. Trimming removed 4 bases at V and 6 bases at J, with 19 bases between. The germline V gene encodes CDR1 SGHRS and CDR2 YFSETQ. The DNA for the CDR3 is TGCGCCAGCAGCCCGGATGGGGGGCAGGGAAAGACCCAGTACTTC. Its protein is CASSPDGGQGKTQYF.

This clone came up a few times. The chain joins TRBV9 to TRBJ1-2, with D possibly being TRBD1 (5 bases). CDR3 length: 15 amino acids. The V end lost 4 bases, the J end lost 5 bases, and 18 bases lay between the germline ends. Germline CDR1 is SGDLS and CDR2 is YYNGEE. CDR3 protein: CASSPPPRDPYGYTF. CDR3 coding DNA: TGTGCCAGCAGCCCACCCCCTAGGGACCCATATGGCTACACCTTC.

This chain joins TRBV27 and TRBJ2-3; D gene ambiguous. The germline V gene has CDR1 MNHEY and CDR2 SMNVEV (reference sequence). The CDR3 spans 17 residues. V lost 2 bases and J 4 bases, leaving 19 bases between the germline ends. This CDR3 reads CASSLRVLRHSPDTQYF. CDR3 DNA sequence: TGTGCCAGCAGTTTAAGAGTGTTGAGACATAGCCCAGATACGCAGTATTTT.

The CDR3 coding sequence is TGCGCCAGCAGCCGTGGGCTAGCGGGAGCCGGGGAGCTGTTTTTT. Encoded protein: CASSRGLAGAGELFF. The chain carries TRBV5-1 and TRBJ2-2, with 10 bases that match TRBD2. Germline V gives CDR1 SGHRS, CDR2 YFSETQ. CDR3 length: 15 residues. The J segment lost 6 bases and the V segment lost 4 bases, leaving 6 bases of the junction unmatched.

The rearrangement links TRBV11-2 to TRBJ2-1; D perhaps matches TRBD1 (6 bases). Germline-derived CDR1 and CDR2 are SGHAT and FQNNGV. This CDR3 is 15 amino acids long. V shed 5 bases and J shed 4 bases, with 15 bases lying between them. In DNA form, the CDR3 reads TGTGCCAGCAGCCGGGACATCTTATTTTACAATGAGCAGTTCTTC. This translates into CASSRDILFYNEQFF.

CDR3 in amino acids: CASGTVSGRAGELFF. The CDR3 DNA follows: TGTGCCAGCGGGACGGTCAGCGGGAGGGCGGGGGAGCTGTTTTTT. The V call is TRBV2, the J call TRBJ2-2; TRBD2 matches 10 bases. J gave up 8 bases and V 8 bases, and 11 bases lay outside the gene matches. Per the germline V gene, CDR1 is SNHLY and CDR2 is FYNNEI. The length of the CDR3 is 15 residues.

This clone was seen a handful of times. The chain employs TRBV14 and TRBJ1-1; D is unresolved. Germline values: CDR1 SGHDN, CDR2 FVKESK. This CDR3 is built from 13 residues. The V end was cut by 1 base, the J end by 8 bases, with 11 bases between. This CDR3 is CASSQGGGREAFF. In nucleotides, the CDR3 is TGTGCCAGCAGCCAAGGAGGCGGGAGAGAAGCTTTCTTT.

The chain has TRBV7-9 and TRBJ2-6; TRBD1 is a possible D gene (5 bases). Per germline, CDR1 SEHNR and CDR2 FQNEAQ (reference sequence). The CDR3 is 15 amino acids. Deletions cut 10 bases from V and 0 bases from J, with 13 bases between. The CDR3 loop reads CATEGVSSGANVLTF. The CDR3 DNA follows: TGTGCCACCGAAGGGGTCTCCTCTGGGGCCAACGTCCTGACTTTC.

The gene calls are TRBV7-2 and TRBJ2-1, with 11 nucleotides matching TRBD1. V shed 2 bases, J shed 8 bases, and the junction held 8 bases outside the gene matches. Germline lookup yields CDR1 SGHTA and CDR2 FQGNSA. CDR3 size: 16 residues. CDR3 residues: CASSLPPGQGVHEQFF. The CDR3 DNA is TGTGCCAGCAGCTTACCCCCGGGACAGGGGGTGCATGAGCAGTTCTTC.